This T cell receptor (beta chain) was sequenced for a study of T cells after somatic rescue of genetic block. Some clones are missing from TCRdb's copy, which holds only in-frame ones; the method was immunoSEQ multiplex PCR. The sample holds some 14,000 clones, roughly 78% seen once. The CDR3 sequence is 15 residues long. V was clipped by 6 bases and J by 1 base, with 16 bases between them. Germline CDR1 reads ENHRY; CDR2 reads SYGVKD. The clonotype was recovered from a boy between 5 and 17 years old. Sequencing was done on a sample of peripheral blood mononuclear cells (PBMCs). This chain uses TRBV10-3 with TRBJ2-7, with D maybe TRBD2 (7 bases). The CDR3 loop reads CAIRGAAGASYEQYF. As DNA, the CDR3 is TGTGCCATCAGGGGGGCGGCGGGAGCATCCTACGAGCAGTACTTC.